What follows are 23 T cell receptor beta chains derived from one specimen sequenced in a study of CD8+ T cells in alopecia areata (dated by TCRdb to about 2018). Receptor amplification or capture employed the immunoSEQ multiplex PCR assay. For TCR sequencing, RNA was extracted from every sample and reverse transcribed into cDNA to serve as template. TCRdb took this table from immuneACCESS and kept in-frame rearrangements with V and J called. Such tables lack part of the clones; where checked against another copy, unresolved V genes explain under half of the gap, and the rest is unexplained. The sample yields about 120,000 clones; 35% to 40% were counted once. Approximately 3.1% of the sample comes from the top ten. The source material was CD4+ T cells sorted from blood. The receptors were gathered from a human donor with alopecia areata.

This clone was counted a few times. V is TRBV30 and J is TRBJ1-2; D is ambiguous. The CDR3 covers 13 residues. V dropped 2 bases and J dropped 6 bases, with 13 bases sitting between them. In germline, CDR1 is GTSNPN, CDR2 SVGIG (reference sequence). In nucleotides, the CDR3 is TGTGCCTGGAGTCCCGGAGGGAAACATGGCTACACCTTC. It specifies CAWSPGGKHGYTF.

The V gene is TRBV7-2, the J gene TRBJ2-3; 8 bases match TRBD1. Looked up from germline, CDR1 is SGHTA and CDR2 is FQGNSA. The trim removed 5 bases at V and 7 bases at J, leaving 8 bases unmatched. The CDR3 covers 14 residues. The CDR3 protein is CASSNRQGKNTQYF. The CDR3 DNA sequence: TGTGCCAGCAGCAACCGACAGGGGAAGAATACGCAGTATTTT.

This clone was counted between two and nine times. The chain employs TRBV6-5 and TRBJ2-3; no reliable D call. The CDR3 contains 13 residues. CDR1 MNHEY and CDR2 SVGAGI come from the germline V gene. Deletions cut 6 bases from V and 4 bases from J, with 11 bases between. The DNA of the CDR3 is TGTGCCAGCAGCCCTATCTCCCCAGATACGCAGTATTTT. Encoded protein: CASSPISPDTQYF.

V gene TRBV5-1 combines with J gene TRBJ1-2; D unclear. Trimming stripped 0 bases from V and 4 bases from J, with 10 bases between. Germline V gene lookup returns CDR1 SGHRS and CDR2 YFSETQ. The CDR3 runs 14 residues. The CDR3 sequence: CASSLGETLYGYTF. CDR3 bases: TGCGCCAGCAGCTTGGGGGAAACACTCTATGGCTACACCTTC.

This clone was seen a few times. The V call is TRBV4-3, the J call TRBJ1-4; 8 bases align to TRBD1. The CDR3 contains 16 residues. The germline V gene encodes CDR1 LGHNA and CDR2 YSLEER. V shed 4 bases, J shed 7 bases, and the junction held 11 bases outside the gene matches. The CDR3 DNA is TGCGCCAGCAGCCCGTCAGCCGGGACAGGAGGTGAAAAACTGTTTTTT. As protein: CASSPSAGTGGEKLFF.

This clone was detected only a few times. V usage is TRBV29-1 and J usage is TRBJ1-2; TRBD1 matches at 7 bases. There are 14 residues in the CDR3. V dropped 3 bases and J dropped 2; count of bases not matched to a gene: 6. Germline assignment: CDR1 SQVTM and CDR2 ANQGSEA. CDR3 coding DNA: TGCAGCGTTGAGGGACAGCTTAACAACTATGGCTACACCTTC. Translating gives CSVEGQLNNYGYTF.

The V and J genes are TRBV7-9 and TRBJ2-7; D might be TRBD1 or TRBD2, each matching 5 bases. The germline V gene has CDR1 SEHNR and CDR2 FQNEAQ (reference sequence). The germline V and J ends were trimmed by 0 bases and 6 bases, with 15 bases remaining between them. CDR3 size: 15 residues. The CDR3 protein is CASSLALPGRTEQYF. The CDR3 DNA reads TGTGCCAGCAGCTTAGCGCTTCCGGGGCGCACCGAGCAGTACTTC.

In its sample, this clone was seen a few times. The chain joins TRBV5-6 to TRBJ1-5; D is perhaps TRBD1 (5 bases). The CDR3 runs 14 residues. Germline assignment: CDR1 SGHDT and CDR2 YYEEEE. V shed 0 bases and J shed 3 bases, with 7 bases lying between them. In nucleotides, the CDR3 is TGTGCCAGCAGCTTGGGAGGGGCCAATCAGCCCCAGCATTTT. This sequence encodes CASSLGGANQPQHF.

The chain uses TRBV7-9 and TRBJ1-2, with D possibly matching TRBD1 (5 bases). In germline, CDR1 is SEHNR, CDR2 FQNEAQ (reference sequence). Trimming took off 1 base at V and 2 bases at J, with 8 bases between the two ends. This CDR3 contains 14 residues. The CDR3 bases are TGTGCCAGCAGCTTAGTTGGGGACAACTATGGCTACACCTTC. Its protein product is CASSLVGDNYGYTF.

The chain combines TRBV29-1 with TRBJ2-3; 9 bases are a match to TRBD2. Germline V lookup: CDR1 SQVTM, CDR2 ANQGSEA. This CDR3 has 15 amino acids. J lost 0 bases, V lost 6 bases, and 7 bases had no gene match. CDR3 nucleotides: TGCAGCGTCGCCAGGACTAGCGAGAGCACAGATACGCAGTATTTT. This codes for CSVARTSESTDTQYF.

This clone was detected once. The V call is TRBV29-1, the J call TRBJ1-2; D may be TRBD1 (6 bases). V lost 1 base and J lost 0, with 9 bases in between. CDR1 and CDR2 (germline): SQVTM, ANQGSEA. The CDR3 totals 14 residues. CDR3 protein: CSVEVGAANYGYTF. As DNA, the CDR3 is TGCAGCGTTGAAGTGGGGGCAGCTAACTATGGCTACACCTTC.

The CDR3 here is CASSLVVQPYEQYF. CDR3 DNA: TGCGCCAGCAGCTTGGTCGTACAGCCCTACGAGCAGTACTTC. The chain employs TRBV5-1 and TRBJ2-7; the D is unclear. Trimming took off 0 bases at V and 2 bases at J, with 9 bases between the two ends. The CDR3 loop spans 14 amino acids. CDR1 and CDR2 from the germline V gene are SGHRS and YFSETQ.

The CDR3 nucleotides read TGTGCCAGCAGCTCTAGCGGGGGGGCCCCCGGGGAGCTGTTTTTT. This gives the protein CASSSSGGAPGELFF. The V call is TRBV7-3, the J call TRBJ2-2; TRBD2 aligns across 12 bases. J gave up 6 bases and V 4 bases, and 3 bases lay outside the gene matches. Germline V lookup: CDR1 SGHTA, CDR2 FQGTGA. This CDR3 has 15 amino acids.

The CDR3 loop reads CAWDGTGKSYNEQFF. In DNA, the CDR3 is TGTGCCTGGGATGGGACAGGGAAGTCCTACAATGAGCAGTTCTTC. The rearrangement links TRBV30 to TRBJ2-1; the match to TRBD1 covers 9 bases. V lost 5 bases to trimming and J lost 1 base; unmatched junction nucleotides: 6. Germline V gives CDR1 GTSNPN, CDR2 SVGIG (reference sequence). The CDR3 sequence is 15 residues long.

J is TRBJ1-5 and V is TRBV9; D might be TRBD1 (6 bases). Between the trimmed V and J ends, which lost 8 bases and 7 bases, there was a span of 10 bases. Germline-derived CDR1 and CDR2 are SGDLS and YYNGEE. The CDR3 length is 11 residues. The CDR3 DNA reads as TGTGCCAGACAGGGAGGCCAGCCCCAGCATTTT. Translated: CARQGGQPQHF.

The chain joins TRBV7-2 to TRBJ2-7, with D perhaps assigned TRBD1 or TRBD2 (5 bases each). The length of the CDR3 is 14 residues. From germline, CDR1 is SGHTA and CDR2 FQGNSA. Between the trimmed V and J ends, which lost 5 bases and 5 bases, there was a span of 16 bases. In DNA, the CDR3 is TGTGCCAGCAGCCAAACCCGGGACCACGACGAGCAGTACTTC. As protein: CASSQTRDHDEQYF.

CDR3: CAWLTAAGNTIYF. The CDR3 DNA follows: TGTGCCTGGTTAACAGCCGCGGGAAACACCATATATTTT. The rearrangement links TRBV30 to TRBJ1-3; unclear D gene. The CDR3 consists of 13 residues. With 5 bases removed from V and 4 bases from J, the gap between germline ends came to 12 bases. CDR1 GTSNPN and CDR2 SVGIG come from the germline V gene (reference sequence). The full variable domain, in which reference TRBV30 and TRBJ1-3 provide the parts outside the CDR3, is SQTIHQWPATLVQPVGSPLSLECTVEGTSNPNLYWYRQAAGRGLQLLFYSVGIGQISSEVPQNLSASRPQDRQFILSSKKLLLSDSGFYLCAWLTAAGNTIYFGEGSWLTVV.

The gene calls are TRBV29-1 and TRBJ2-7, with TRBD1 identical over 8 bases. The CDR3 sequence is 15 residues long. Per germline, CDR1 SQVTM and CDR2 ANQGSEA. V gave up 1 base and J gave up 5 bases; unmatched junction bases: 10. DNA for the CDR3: TGCAGCGTTGAAGCTCGGACAGGGTTCGGTAACGAGCAGTACTTC. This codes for CSVEARTGFGNEQYF.

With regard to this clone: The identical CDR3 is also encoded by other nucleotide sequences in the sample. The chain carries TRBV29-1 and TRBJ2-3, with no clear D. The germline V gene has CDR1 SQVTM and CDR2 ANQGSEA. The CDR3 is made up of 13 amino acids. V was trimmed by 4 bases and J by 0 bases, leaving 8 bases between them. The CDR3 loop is CSVGTDSTDTQYF. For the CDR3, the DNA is TGCAGCGTTGGTACGGACAGCACAGATACGCAGTATTTT.

CDR3 sequence: CASSPGDRYNEQFF. CDR3 nucleotide sequence: TGCGCCAGCAGTCCGGGGGACAGGTACAATGAGCAGTTCTTC. The chain is built from TRBV4-3 and TRBJ2-1, with 8 bases that match TRBD1. After removal of 6 bases from V and 4 bases from J, the junction contained 5 bases not matched to a gene. The V gene's germline CDR1 is LGHNA and CDR2 YSLEER. The CDR3 length is 14 residues.

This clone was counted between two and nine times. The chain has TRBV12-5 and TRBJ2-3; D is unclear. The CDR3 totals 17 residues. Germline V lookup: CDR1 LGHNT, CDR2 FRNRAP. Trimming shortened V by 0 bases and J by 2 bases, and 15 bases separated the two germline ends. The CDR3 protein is CASGLVLDWRFTDTQYF. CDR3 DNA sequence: TGTGCTAGTGGTTTGGTACTTGACTGGCGGTTCACAGATACGCAGTATTTT.

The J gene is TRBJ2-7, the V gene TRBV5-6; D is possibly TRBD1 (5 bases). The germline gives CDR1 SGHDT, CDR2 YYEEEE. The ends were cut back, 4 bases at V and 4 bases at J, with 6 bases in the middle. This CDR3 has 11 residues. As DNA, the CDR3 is TGTGCCAGCAGCCGACAGTACGAGCAGTACTTC. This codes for CASSRQYEQYF.

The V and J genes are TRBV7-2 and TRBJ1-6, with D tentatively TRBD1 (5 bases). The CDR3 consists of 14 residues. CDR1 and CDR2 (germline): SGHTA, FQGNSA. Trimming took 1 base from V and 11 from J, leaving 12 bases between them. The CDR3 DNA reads TGTGCCAGCAGCTTAGAAGGGACCCGTACACCCCTCCACTTT. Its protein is CASSLEGTRTPLHF.